Listed here are 2 T cell receptor beta chains from one sample, sequenced in a study of high-grade serous ovarian cancer treatment subgroups. Assay used: immunoSEQ multiplex PCR; TCRdb lists only in-frame clones, some missing. The sample has hundreds of clones, roughly 70% seen once; the top ten hold around 21%. Tumor samples were obtained before definitive surgery or chemotherapy. Input material: tumor tissue. The receptors derive from a human donor with high-grade serous ovarian cancer.

This clone is large within its sample. The chain carries TRBV25-1 and TRBJ1-3; D is perhaps TRBD1 (6 bases). This CDR3 has 14 amino acids. CDR1 and CDR2 (germline): MGHDK, SYGVNS. Trimming shortened V by 5 bases and J by 5 bases, and 13 bases separated the two germline ends. CDR3 protein: CASSQDSTRNTIYF. CDR3 coding DNA: TGTGCCAGCAGTCAGGACAGTACTCGAAACACCATATATTTT.

This clone was recorded once. V usage is TRBV14 and J usage is TRBJ2-5; D is perhaps TRBD1 (6 bases). The CDR3 length is 16 residues. Germline loops: CDR1 SGHDN, CDR2 FVKESK. V was shortened by 2 bases and J by 3 bases, with 16 bases between the two germline ends. CDR3 DNA sequence: TGTGCCAGCAGCCAAAGAGGGGGATCAGGAAAAGAGACCCAGTACTTC. Amino acid sequence: CASSQRGGSGKETQYF.